This TCR beta chain comes out of a study of cytomegalovirus exposure and HLA in healthy donors. 60 Vbeta and 13 Jbeta primers were used in PCR. Profiled with immunoSEQ multiplex PCR; TCRdb holds only in-frame clones, not every one. The table shows fewer than 200,000 clones, with roughly four fifths occurring only once. V lost 5 bases and J lost 0, with 17 bases in between. The germline CDR1 and CDR2 sequences are LNHDA and SQIVND (reference sequence). This CDR3 spans 17 amino acids. This TCR came from a man aged 45 to 65 in good health and CMV-seronegative. Specimen: PBMCs. The V call is TRBV19, the J call TRBJ1-5, with D possibly being TRBD1 (6 bases). CDR3 loop: CASSVGRDTYSNQPQHF. The CDR3 nucleotides read TGTGCCAGTAGTGTAGGACGGGACACTTATAGCAATCAGCCCCAGCATTTT.